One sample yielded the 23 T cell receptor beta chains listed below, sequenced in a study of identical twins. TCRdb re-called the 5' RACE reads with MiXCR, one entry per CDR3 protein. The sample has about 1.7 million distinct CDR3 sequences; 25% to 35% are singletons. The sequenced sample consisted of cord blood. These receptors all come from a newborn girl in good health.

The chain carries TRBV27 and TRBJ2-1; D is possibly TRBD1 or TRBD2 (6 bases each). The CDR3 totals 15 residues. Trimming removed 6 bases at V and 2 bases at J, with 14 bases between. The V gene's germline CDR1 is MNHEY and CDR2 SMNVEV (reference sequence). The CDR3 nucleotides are TGTGCCAGCAGCCGCGGAGGGGGGCCCTACAATGAGCAGTTCTTC. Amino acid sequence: CASSRGGGPYNEQFF.

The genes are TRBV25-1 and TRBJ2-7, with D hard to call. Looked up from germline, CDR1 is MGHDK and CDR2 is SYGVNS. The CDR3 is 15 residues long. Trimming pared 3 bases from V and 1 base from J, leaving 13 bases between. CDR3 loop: CASSETTGPSYEQYF. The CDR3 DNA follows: TGTGCCAGCAGTGAGACAACCGGGCCTTCCTACGAGCAGTACTTC.

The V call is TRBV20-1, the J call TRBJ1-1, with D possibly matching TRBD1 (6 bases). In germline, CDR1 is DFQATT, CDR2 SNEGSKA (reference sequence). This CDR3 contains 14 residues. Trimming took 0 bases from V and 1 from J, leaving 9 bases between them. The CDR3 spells CSARDGDTNTEAFF. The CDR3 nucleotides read TGCAGTGCTAGAGATGGGGACACGAACACTGAAGCTTTCTTT.

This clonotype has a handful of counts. CDR3 region: CAISGAPTGNTEAFF. In nucleotides, the CDR3 is TGTGCCATCAGTGGGGCCCCAACGGGGAACACTGAAGCTTTCTTT. V and J are TRBV10-3 and TRBJ1-1; D remains ambiguous. CDR1 is ENHRY and CDR2 is SYGVKD in the germline V gene. Deletions cut 4 bases from V and 1 base from J, with 13 bases between. The CDR3 length is 15 residues.

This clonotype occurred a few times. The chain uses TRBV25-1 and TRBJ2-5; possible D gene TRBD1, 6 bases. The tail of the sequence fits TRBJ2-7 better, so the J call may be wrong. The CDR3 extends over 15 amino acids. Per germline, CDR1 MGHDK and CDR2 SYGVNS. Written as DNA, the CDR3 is TGTGCCAGCGATATTAGTGGGCACAGGGTTTACGAGCAGTACTTC. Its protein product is CASDISGHRVYEQYF.

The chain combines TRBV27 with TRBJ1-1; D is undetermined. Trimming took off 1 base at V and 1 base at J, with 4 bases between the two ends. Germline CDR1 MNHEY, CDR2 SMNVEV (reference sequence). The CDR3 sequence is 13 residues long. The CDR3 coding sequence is TGTGCCAGCAGTTTATGGTGGAACACTGAAGCTTTCTTT. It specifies CASSLWWNTEAFF.

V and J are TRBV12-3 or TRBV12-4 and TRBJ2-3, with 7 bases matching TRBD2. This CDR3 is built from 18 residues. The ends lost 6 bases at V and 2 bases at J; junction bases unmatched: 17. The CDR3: CASSYKGTIWGPTDTQYF. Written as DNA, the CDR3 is TGTGCCAGCAGCTATAAGGGGACTATTTGGGGCCCCACAGATACGCAGTATTTT.

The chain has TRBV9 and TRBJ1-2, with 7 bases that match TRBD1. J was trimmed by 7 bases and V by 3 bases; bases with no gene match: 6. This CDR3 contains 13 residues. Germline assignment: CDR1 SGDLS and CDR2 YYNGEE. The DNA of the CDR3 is TGTGCCAGCAGCGCCCGACAGGGCTCTGGCTACACCTTC. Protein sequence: CASSARQGSGYTF.

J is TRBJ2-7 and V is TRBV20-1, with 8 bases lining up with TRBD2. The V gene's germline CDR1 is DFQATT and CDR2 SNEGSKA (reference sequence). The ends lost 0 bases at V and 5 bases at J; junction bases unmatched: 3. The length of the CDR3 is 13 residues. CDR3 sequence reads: CSARDGLANEQYF. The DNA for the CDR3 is TGCAGTGCTAGAGATGGACTAGCAAACGAGCAGTACTTC.

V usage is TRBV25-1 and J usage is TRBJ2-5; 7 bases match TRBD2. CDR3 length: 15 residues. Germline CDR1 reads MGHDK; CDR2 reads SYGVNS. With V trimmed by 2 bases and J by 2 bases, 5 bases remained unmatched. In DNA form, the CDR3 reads TGTGCCAGCAGTGAAACTACAGCGGGGCAAGAGACCCAGTACTTC. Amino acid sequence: CASSETTAGQETQYF.

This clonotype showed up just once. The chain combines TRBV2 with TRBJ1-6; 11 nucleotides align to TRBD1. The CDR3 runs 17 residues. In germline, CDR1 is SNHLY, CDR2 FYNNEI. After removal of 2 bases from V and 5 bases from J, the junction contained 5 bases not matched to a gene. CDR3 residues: CASSELGQGANNSPLHF. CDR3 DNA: TGTGCCAGCAGTGAACTAGGACAGGGGGCAAATAATTCACCCCTCCACTTT.

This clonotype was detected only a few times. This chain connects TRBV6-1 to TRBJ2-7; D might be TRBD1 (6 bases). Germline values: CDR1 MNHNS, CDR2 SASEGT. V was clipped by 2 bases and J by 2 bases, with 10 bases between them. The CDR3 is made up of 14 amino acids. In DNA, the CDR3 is TGTGCCAGCAGTGAATGGGACAAAACCTACGAGCAGTACTTC. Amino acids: CASSEWDKTYEQYF.

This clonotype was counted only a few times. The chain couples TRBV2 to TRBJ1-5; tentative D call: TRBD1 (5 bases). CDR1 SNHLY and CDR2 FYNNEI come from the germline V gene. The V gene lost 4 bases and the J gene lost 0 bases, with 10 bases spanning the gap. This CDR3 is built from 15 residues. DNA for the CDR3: TGTGCCAGCAGTGTCAGGGAATCTAGCAATCAGCCCCAGCATTTT. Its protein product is CASSVRESSNQPQHF.

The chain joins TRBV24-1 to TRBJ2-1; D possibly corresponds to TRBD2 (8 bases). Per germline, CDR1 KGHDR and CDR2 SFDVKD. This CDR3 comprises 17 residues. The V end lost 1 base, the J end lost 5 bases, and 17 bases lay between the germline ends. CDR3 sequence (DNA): TGTGCCACCAGTGATTTCTCGGGAGGGGGCCGTGACAATGAGCAGTTCTTC. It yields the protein CATSDFSGGGRDNEQFF.

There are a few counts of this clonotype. The CDR3 sequence is CASSRRGQQSPLHF. The CDR3 region has the DNA TGTGCCAGCAGCCGCCGAGGACAGCAATCACCCCTCCACTTT. The chain is built from TRBV12-3 or TRBV12-4 and TRBJ1-6, with a tentative D call TRBD1 (6 bases). Trimming cost V 6 bases and J 10 bases, with 16 bases left between them. CDR3 size: 14 residues.

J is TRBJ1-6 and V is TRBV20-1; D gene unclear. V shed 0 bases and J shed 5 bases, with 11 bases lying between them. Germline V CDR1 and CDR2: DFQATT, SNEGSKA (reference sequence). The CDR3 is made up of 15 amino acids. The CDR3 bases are TGCAGTGCTAGAGAACCCAGGTGGGATAATTCACCCCTCCACTTT. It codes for CSAREPRWDNSPLHF.

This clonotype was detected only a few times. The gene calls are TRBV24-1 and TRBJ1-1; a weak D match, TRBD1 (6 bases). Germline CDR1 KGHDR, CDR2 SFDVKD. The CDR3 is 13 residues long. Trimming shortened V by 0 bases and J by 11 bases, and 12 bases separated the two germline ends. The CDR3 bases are TGTGCCACCAGTGATTTGCCTACAGGGCGGGCTTTCTTT. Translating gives CATSDLPTGRAFF.

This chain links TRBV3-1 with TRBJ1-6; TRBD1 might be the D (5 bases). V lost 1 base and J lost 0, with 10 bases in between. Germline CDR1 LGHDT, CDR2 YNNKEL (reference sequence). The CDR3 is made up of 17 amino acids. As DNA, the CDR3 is TGTGCCAGCAGCCAAGGGGGCTCTCTCTCCTATAATTCACCCCTCCACTTT. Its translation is CASSQGGSLSYNSPLHF.

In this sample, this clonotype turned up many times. The CDR3 here is CASSQERLYKPETQYF. The DNA of the CDR3 is TGTGCCAGCAGCCAAGAAAGATTGTACAAGCCAGAGACCCAGTACTTC. The rearrangement uses TRBV3-1 and TRBJ2-5; D is unclear. The ends were cut back, 0 bases at V and 4 bases at J, with 15 bases in the middle. CDR3 length: 16 amino acids. The germline CDR1 and CDR2 sequences are LGHDT and YNNKEL (reference sequence).

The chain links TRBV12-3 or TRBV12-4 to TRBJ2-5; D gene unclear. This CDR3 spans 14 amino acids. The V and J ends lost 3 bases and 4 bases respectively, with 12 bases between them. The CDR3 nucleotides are TGTGCCAGCAGTTTTGGATTAGGGCGAGAGACCCAGTACTTC. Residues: CASSFGLGRETQYF.

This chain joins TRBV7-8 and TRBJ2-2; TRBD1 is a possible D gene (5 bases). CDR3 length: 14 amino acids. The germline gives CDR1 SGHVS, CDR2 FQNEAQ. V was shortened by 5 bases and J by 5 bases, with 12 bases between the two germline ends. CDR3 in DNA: TGTGCCAGCAGCCAATCGACAGATACCGGGGAGCTGTTTTTT. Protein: CASSQSTDTGELFF. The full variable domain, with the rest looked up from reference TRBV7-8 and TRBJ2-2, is GAGVSQSPRYKVAKRGQDVALRCDPISGHVSLFWYQQALGQGPEFLTYFQNEAQLDKSGLPSDRFFAERPEGSVSTLKIQRTQQEDSAVYLCASSQSTDTGELFFGEGSRLTVL.

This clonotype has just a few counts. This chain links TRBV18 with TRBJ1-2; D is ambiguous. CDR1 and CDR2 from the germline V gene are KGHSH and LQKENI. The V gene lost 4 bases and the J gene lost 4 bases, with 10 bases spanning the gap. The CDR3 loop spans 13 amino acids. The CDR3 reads CASSRGLAYGYTF. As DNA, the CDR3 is TGTGCCAGCTCACGCGGGTTAGCCTATGGCTACACCTTC.

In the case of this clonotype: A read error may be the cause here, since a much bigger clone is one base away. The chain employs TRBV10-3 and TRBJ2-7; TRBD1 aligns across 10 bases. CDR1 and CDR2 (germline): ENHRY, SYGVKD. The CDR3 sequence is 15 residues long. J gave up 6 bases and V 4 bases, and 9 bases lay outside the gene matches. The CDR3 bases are TGTGCCATCAGTGCGACCGGGACAGGGGACTGCGAGCAGTACTTC. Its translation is CAISATGTGDCEQYF.